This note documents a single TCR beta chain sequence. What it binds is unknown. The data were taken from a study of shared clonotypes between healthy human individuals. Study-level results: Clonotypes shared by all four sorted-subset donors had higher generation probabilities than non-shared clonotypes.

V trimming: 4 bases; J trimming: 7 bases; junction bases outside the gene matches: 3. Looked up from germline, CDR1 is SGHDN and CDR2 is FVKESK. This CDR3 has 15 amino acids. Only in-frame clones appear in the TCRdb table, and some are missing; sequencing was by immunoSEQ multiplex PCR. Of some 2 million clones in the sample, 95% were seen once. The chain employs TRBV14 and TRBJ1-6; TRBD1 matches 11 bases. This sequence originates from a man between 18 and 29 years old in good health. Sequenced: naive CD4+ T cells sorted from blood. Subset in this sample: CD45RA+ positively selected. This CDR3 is CASSRGTGGNSPLHF. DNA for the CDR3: TGTGCCAGCAGCCGTGGGACAGGGGGGAATTCACCCCTCCACTTT. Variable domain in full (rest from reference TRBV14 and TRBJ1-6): EAGVTQFPSHSVIEKGQTVTLRCDPISGHDNLYWYRRVMGKEIKFLLHFVKESKQDESGMPNNRFLAERTGGTYSTLKVQPAELEDSGVYFCASSRGTGGNSPLHFGNGTRLTVT.